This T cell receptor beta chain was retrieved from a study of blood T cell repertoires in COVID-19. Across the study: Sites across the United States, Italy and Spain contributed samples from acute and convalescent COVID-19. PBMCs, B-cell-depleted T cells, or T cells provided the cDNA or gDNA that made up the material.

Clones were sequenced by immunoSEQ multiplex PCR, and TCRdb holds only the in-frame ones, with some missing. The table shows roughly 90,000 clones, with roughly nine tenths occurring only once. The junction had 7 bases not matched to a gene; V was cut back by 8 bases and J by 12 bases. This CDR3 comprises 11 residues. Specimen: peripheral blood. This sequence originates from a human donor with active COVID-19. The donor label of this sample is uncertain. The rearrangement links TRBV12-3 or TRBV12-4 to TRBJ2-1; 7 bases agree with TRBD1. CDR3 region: CASAARDRQFF. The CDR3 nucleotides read TGTGCCAGCGCCGCCCGGGACAGGCAGTTCTTC.